The entry below describes one T cell receptor beta chain. No antigen is known for it. This sample stems from a study of cytomegalovirus exposure and HLA in healthy donors. Both 60 Vbeta primers and 13 Jbeta primers went into the PCR. The protocol was immunoSEQ multiplex PCR, while the TCRdb copy is restricted to in-frame clones and leaves out a portion. The top ten hold roughly 0.098% of the sample, which has about 200,000 clones, over 65% seen once. The study's findings and limits: Trimming of TCR beta V- and J-genes showed a link, identified in a later analysis, to a missense DCLRE1C variant. The CMV antigen specificity of a few CMV-associated chains was confirmed through in vitro analysis.

The sample taken for sequencing was PBMCs. The TCR originated in a boy aged 2 to 10 in good health and CMV-seronegative.

DNA for the CDR3: TGTGCCAGCAGGAAGCGGGGGGGCGAGGATACGCAGTATTTT. It is translated as CASRKRGGEDTQYF. The chain has TRBV7-2 and TRBJ2-3, with 10 bases that match TRBD2. The CDR3 sequence is 14 residues long. Looked up from germline, CDR1 is SGHTA and CDR2 is FQGNSA. J lost 6 bases, V lost 6 bases, and 6 bases had no gene match. The full variable domain, its missing parts supplied by reference TRBV7-2 and TRBJ2-3, is GAGVSQSPSNKVTEKGKDVELRCDPISGHTALYWYRQSLGQGLEFLIYFQGNSAPDKSGLPSDRFSAERTGGSVSTLTIQRTQQEDSAVYLCASRKRGGEDTQYFGPGTRLTVL.